The sequence of this T cell receptor (beta chain) was determined in a study of blood T cell repertoires in COVID-19. Each participant's cohort was designated according to participant-reported clinical history. Recovered participants had two consecutive negative NP/OP PCR tests, healthcare professional clearance, or symptom resolution. Study processing details: Amplification of reference gene primers provided the estimated nucleated cell counts. Clones were sequenced by immunoSEQ multiplex PCR, and TCRdb holds only the in-frame ones, with some missing. V and J calls plus clone size are reproduced from that table; the DNA served to infer D and trimming. The sample records some 390,000 clones, over 85% being singletons. Trimming removed 5 bases from V and 0 bases from J, with 5 bases in between. Looked up from germline, CDR1 is MDHEN and CDR2 is SYDVKM. This CDR3 is built from 13 residues.

Specimen: PBMCs or T cells enriched from blood (not recorded which). This clonotype was obtained from a woman younger than 45 who had recovered from COVID-19. This chain links TRBV28 with TRBJ1-5; D is uncertain. This chain's CDR3 is CASSPYSNQPQHF. CDR3 sequence (DNA): TGTGCCAGCAGTCCCTATAGCAATCAGCCCCAGCATTTT.